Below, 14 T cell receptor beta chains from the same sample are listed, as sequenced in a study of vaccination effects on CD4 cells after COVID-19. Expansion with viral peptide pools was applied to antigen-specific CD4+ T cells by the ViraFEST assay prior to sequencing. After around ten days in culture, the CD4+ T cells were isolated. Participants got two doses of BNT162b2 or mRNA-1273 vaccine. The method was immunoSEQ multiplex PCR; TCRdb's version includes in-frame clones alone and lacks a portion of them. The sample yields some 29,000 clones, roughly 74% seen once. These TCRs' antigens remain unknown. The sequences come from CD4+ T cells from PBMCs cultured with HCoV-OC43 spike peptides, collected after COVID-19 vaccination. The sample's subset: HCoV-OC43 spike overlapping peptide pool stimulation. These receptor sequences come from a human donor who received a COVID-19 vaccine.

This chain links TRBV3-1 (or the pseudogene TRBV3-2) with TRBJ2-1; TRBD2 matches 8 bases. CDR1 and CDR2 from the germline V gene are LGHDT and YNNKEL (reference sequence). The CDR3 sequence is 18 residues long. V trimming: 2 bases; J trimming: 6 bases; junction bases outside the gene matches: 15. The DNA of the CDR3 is TGTGCCAGCAGCCAACTGCCATGGGGAGGGACTAGTGGCAATGAGCAGTTCTTC. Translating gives CASSQLPWGGTSGNEQFF.

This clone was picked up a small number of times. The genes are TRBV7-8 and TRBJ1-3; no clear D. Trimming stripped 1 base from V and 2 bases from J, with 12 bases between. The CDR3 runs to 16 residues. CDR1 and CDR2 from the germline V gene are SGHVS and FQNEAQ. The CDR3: CASSLGRGRTGNTIYF. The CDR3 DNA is TGTGCCAGCAGCTTAGGGAGAGGGAGGACTGGAAACACCATATATTTT.

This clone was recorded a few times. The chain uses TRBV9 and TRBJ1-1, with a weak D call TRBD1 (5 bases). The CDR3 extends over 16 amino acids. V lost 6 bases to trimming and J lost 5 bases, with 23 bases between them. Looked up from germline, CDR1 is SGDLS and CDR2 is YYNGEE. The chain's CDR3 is CASTPGSGTAITEAFF. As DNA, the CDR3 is TGTGCCAGCACTCCGGGTTCGGGGACCGCTATAACTGAAGCTTTCTTT. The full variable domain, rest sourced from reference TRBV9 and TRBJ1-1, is DSGVTQTPKHLITATGQRVTLRCSPRSGDLSVYWYQQSLDQGLQFLIQYYNGEERAKGNILERFSAQQFPDLHSELNLSSLELGDSALYFCASTPGSGTAITEAFFGQGTRLTVV.

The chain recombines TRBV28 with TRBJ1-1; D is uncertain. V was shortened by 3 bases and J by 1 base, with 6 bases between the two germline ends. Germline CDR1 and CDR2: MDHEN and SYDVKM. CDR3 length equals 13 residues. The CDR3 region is CASSFPANTEAFF. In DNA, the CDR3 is TGTGCCAGCAGTTTCCCCGCGAACACTGAAGCTTTCTTT. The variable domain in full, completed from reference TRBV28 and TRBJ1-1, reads DVKVTQSSRYLVKRTGEKVFLECVQDMDHENMFWYRQDPGLGLRLIYFSYDVKMKEKGDIPEGYSVSREKKERFSLILESASTNQTSMYLCASSFPANTEAFFGQGTRLTVV.

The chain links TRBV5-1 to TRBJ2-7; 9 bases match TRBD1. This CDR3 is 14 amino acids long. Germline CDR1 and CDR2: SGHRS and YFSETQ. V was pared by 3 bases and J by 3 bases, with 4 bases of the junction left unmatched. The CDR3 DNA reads TGCGCCAGCAGCTCGGGACAGGGTTTCTACGAGCAGTACTTC. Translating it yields CASSSGQGFYEQYF.

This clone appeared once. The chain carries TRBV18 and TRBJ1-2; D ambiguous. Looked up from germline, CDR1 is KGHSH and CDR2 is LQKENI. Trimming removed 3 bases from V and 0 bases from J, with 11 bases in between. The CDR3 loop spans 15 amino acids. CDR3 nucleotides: TGTGCCAGCTCACCCGCCTATTCTGCTAACTATGGCTACACCTTC. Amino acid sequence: CASSPAYSANYGYTF.

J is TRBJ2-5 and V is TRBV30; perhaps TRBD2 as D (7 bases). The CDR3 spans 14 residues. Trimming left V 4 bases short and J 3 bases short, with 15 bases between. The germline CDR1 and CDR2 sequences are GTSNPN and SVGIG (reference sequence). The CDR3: CAWKWGRGKETQYF. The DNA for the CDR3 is TGTGCCTGGAAGTGGGGGCGGGGGAAAGAGACCCAGTACTTC.

DNA for the CDR3: TGTGCCAGCAGTTACTTGGTGGGGACCCAGTACTTC. Amino acid sequence: CASSYLVGTQYF. This sequence joins TRBV6-2 or TRBV6-3 and TRBJ2-5; D is unresolved. The CDR3 runs 12 residues. Germline-derived CDR1 and CDR2 are MNHEY and SVGEGT. The germline V and J ends were trimmed by 1 base and 7 bases, with 7 bases remaining between them.

CDR3 sequence reads: CASRLTGISYEQYF. The DNA for the CDR3 is TGTGCCAGCAGATTGACAGGGATCTCCTACGAGCAGTACTTC. This chain connects TRBV27 to TRBJ2-7; 7 nucleotides agree with TRBD1. The CDR3 is 14 amino acids. J gave up 0 bases and V 6 bases, and 5 bases lay outside the gene matches. Germline V lookup: CDR1 MNHEY, CDR2 SMNVEV (reference sequence).

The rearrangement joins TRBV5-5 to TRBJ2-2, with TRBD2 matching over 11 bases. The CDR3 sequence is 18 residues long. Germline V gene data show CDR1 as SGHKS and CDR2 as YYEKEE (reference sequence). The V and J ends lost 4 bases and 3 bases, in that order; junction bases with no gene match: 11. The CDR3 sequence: CASSPRTSGPMDTGELFF. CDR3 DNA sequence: TGTGCCAGCAGCCCCAGGACTAGCGGGCCTATGGACACCGGGGAGCTGTTTTTT.

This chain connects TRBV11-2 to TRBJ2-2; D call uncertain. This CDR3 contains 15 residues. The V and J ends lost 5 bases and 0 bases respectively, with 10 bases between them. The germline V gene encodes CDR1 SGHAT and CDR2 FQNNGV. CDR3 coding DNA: TGTGCCAGCAGCGTTGACCGAACGAACACCGGGGAGCTGTTTTTT. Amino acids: CASSVDRTNTGELFF.

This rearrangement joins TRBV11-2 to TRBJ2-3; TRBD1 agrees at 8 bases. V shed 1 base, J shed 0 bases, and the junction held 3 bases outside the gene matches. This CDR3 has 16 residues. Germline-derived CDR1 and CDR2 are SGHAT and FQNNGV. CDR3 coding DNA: TGTGCCAGCAGCTTAGTACAGGGGGACAGCACAGATACGCAGTATTTT. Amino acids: CASSLVQGDSTDTQYF.

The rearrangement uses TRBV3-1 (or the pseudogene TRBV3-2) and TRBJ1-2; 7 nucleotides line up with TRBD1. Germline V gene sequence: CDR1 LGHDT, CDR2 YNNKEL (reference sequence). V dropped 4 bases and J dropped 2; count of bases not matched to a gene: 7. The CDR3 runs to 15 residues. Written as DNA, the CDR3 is TGTGCCAGCAGCCTCCGGGACAGACTAAACTATGGCTACACCTTC. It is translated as CASSLRDRLNYGYTF.

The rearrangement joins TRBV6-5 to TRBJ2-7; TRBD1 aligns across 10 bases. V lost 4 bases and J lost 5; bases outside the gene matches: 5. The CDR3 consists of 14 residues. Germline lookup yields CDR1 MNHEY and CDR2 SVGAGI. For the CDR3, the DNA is TGTGCCAGCAGTTCGACAGGGGGCTTGGACGAGCAGTACTTC. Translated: CASSSTGGLDEQYF.